The 32 T cell receptor beta chains in this list originate from one sample, sequenced in a study of breast tumors, draining lymph nodes, adjacent tissues. TCRdb reprocessed the multiplex PCR reads with MiXCR, giving one entry per CDR3 protein. The sample consists of about 130,000 distinct CDR3 sequences, 20% of them appearing once. Breast cancer patients provided tissue from their axillary draining lymph nodes. The sequenced material came from axillary lymph node tissue. These receptors were collected from a female donor with breast cancer. Some clones in this sample may be carry-over from other donors' samples.

On this clonotype itself: One base away lies a much larger clone, so this may be a sequencing read error. The chain uses TRBV5-5 and TRBJ2-7; TRBD1 matches at 7 bases. This CDR3 region has 16 residues. The germline V gene encodes CDR1 SGHKS and CDR2 YYEKEE (reference sequence). The CDR3 loop reads CASSLVAGGGSYGQYF. For the CDR3, the DNA is TGTGCCAGCAGCTTGGTGGCAGGGGGTGGTTCCTACGGGCAGTACTTC.

Only one count was recorded for this clonotype. V gene TRBV6-5 combines with J gene TRBJ1-1; D is uncertain. The V and J ends lost 5 bases and 1 base respectively, with 8 bases between them. Germline assignment: CDR1 MNHEY and CDR2 SVGAGI. This CDR3 contains 13 residues. The CDR3 bases are TGTGCCAGCAGTCACACACAGAACACTGAAGCTTTCTTT. Its protein product is CASSHTQNTEAFF.

This clonotype showed up many times. V usage is TRBV15 and J usage is TRBJ2-7, with D unresolved. The V and J ends lost 5 bases and 0 bases respectively, with 11 bases between them. From germline, CDR1 is LNHNV and CDR2 YYDKDF (reference sequence). This CDR3 is 14 amino acids long. The CDR3 loop is CATSAYPSSYEQYF. The CDR3, as DNA: TGTGCCACCAGCGCCTACCCAAGCTCCTACGAGCAGTACTTC. The full variable domain, with the rest looked up from reference TRBV15 and TRBJ2-7, is DAMVIQNPRYQVTQFGKPVTLSCSQTLNHNVMYWYQQKSSQAPKLLFHYYDKDFNNEADTPDNFQSRRPNTSFCFLDIRSPGLGDTAMYLCATSAYPSSYEQYFGPGTRLTVT.

This clonotype was observed at least ten times. This chain connects TRBV20-1 to TRBJ2-7, with D perhaps assigned TRBD1 or TRBD2 (5 bases each). The CDR3 consists of 15 residues. Germline lookup yields CDR1 DFQATT and CDR2 SNEGSKA (reference sequence). V was cut by 0 bases and J by 1 base, with 13 bases left in between. In DNA form, the CDR3 reads TGCAGTGCTAGAGATGGGACCGTTAATTCCTACGAGCAGTACTTC. Its protein is CSARDGTVNSYEQYF.

This clonotype has ten or more counts. DNA of the CDR3: TGTGCCAGCAGTTACAGGGGAAGTAACTACGAGCAGTACTTC. Protein: CASSYRGSNYEQYF. The chain joins TRBV27 to TRBJ2-7; TRBD1 aligns across 7 bases. The CDR3 totals 14 residues. From germline, CDR1 is MNHEY and CDR2 SMNVEV (reference sequence). The V and J ends lost 4 bases and 3 bases, in that order; junction bases with no gene match: 6.

The table lists this clonotype with many counts. The chain links TRBV6-1 to TRBJ1-3; 7 bases fit TRBD1. The ends lost 7 bases at V and 0 bases at J; junction bases unmatched: 6. CDR3 length: 15 amino acids. CDR1 is MNHNS and CDR2 is SASEGT in the germline V gene. CDR3 amino acids: CASTRTGDSGNTIYF. DNA for the CDR3: TGTGCCAGCACTCGAACAGGGGACTCTGGAAACACCATATATTTT.

This clonotype was observed at least ten times. The chain uses TRBV24-1 and TRBJ2-2, with D tentatively TRBD1 (5 bases). This CDR3 region has 16 residues. CDR1 and CDR2 from the germline V gene are KGHDR and SFDVKD. Trimming took 3 bases from V and 0 from J, leaving 10 bases between them. CDR3 protein: CATSDIGETNTGELFF. CDR3 nucleotides: TGTGCCACCAGTGATATAGGGGAAACGAACACCGGGGAGCTGTTTTTT.

About this clonotype itself: It may be a read error: a sequence one base away is much more abundant. V usage is TRBV2 and J usage is TRBJ2-2, with D maybe TRBD2 (6 bases). V shed 1 base and J shed 5 bases, with 11 bases lying between them. The length of the CDR3 is 15 residues. Germline V gene sequence: CDR1 SNHLY, CDR2 FYNNEI. DNA for the CDR3: TGTGCCAGCAGTGAAGAGGCCGGGGGTACCGGGGAGCTGTTTTTT. Translation gives CASSEEAGGTGELFF.

At least ten counts were recorded for this clonotype. CDR3 nucleotide sequence: TGTGCCAGCAGTTACTCGAGGGGGTCCAGCGGTGCCTACGAGCAGTACTTC. Amino acid sequence: CASSYSRGSSGAYEQYF. The chain is built from TRBV6-5 and TRBJ2-7, with D maybe TRBD1 (6 bases). The CDR3 is 17 residues long. Germline lookup yields CDR1 MNHEY and CDR2 SVGAGI. Trimming pared 0 bases from V and 2 bases from J, leaving 17 bases between.

This clonotype was counted only a few times. This rearrangement joins TRBV11-2 to TRBJ2-6, with D tentatively TRBD2 (6 bases). Germline V gives CDR1 SGHAT, CDR2 FQNNGV. The CDR3 is made up of 14 amino acids. With 6 bases removed from V and 2 bases from J, the gap between germline ends came to 8 bases. CDR3 sequence: CASSQRAGANVLTF. CDR3 DNA sequence: TGTGCCAGCAGTCAGCGGGCTGGGGCCAACGTCCTGACTTTC. The variable domain in full, with the rest retrieved from reference TRBV11-2 and TRBJ2-6, is EAGVAQSPRYKIIEKRQSVAFWCNPISGHATLYWYQQILGQGPKLLIQFQNNGVVDDSQLPKDRFSAERLKGVDSTLKIQPAKLEDSAVYLCASSQRAGANVLTFGAGSRLTVL.

Turning to this clonotype: A much larger clone lies one base from this, so it may be a read error. The rearrangement joins TRBV19 to TRBJ2-1, with 8 bases matching TRBD1. From germline, CDR1 is LNHDA and CDR2 SQIVND (reference sequence). This CDR3 is built from 16 residues. CDR3 DNA sequence: TGTGCCAGTAGCCCTACAGGGGGACGCTCCTACTATGAGCAGTTCTTC. Protein sequence: CASSPTGGRSYYEQFF.

This clonotype was recorded many times. The gene calls are TRBV20-1 and TRBJ2-5, with TRBD2 matching 9 bases. The V gene's germline CDR1 is DFQATT and CDR2 SNEGSKA (reference sequence). This CDR3 region has 16 residues. With V trimmed by 8 bases and J by 2 bases, 15 bases remained unmatched. The CDR3 sequence is CSTNTQAGGQQETQYF. CDR3 sequence (DNA): TGCAGTACTAACACTCAAGCGGGGGGACAACAAGAGACCCAGTACTTC.

V is TRBV3-1 and J is TRBJ2-3; D not resolved. The ends were cut back, 4 bases at V and 0 bases at J, with 5 bases in the middle. The germline CDR1 and CDR2 sequences are LGHDT and YNNKEL (reference sequence). The CDR3 has 13 residues. The CDR3 sequence: CASSPTSTDTQYF. The CDR3 DNA reads as TGTGCCAGCAGCCCGACTAGCACAGATACGCAGTATTTT.

The J gene is TRBJ2-3, the V gene TRBV10-3; TRBD2 aligns across 7 bases. This CDR3 is built from 15 residues. CDR1 and CDR2 from the germline V gene are ENHRY and SYGVKD. V lost 8 bases and J lost 4; bases outside the gene matches: 12. The CDR3 DNA reads as TGTGCCATCCGGCGGGGCGGGGGTGTCGCAGATACGCAGTATTTT. Translation gives CAIRRGGGVADTQYF.

There are many counts of this clonotype. The chain links TRBV5-8 to TRBJ2-1; 7 bases align to TRBD2. Germline lookup yields CDR1 SGHTS and CDR2 YDEGEE. With 5 bases clipped from V and 9 bases from J, the junction kept 17 bases outside the gene matches. The CDR3 is 16 residues long. CDR3 sequence (DNA): TGTGCCAGCAGTGGTGTGGGAGGGCGCCTTCCTACTGAGCAGTTCTTC. Its translation is CASSGVGGRLPTEQFF.

This clonotype occurred many times. V and J are TRBV20-1 and TRBJ2-3; 7 bases line up with TRBD1. With V trimmed by 6 bases and J by 0 bases, 6 bases remained unmatched. The CDR3 is made up of 14 amino acids. Germline loops: CDR1 DFQATT, CDR2 SNEGSKA (reference sequence). In nucleotides, the CDR3 is TGCAGTGCCACAGGGACAGATAGCACAGATACGCAGTATTTT. Translated: CSATGTDSTDTQYF.

This clonotype was counted at least ten times. The chain links TRBV20-1 to TRBJ1-2, with D possibly being TRBD1 (6 bases). CDR3 length: 16 amino acids. From germline, CDR1 is DFQATT and CDR2 SNEGSKA (reference sequence). Between the trimmed V and J ends, which lost 2 bases and 5 bases, there was a span of 21 bases. The CDR3 reads CSARPNWDTGGYGYTF. CDR3 coding DNA: TGCAGTGCTAGACCAAACTGGGACACCGGCGGATATGGCTACACCTTC.

A remark on this clonotype: A much larger clone is a single base away; this may be a read error. The genes are TRBV19 and TRBJ1-4, with a weak D call TRBD1 (5 bases). Germline lookup yields CDR1 LNHDA and CDR2 SQIVND (reference sequence). Trimming stripped 1 base from V and 0 bases from J, with 6 bases between. There are 15 residues in the CDR3. The CDR3 is CASSIGQTTNEKLFF. In nucleotides, the CDR3 is TGTGCCAGTAGTATAGGACAGACAACTAATGAAAAACTGTTTTTT.

The chain employs TRBV7-9 and TRBJ2-7; 8 nucleotides agree with TRBD1. Germline V gene sequence: CDR1 SEHNR, CDR2 FQNEAQ (reference sequence). This CDR3 contains 17 residues. The V segment lost 3 bases and the J segment 3 bases; nucleotides outside the gene matches: 13. The CDR3 reads CASSFRQGSRKDYEQYF. CDR3 DNA: TGTGCCAGCAGCTTTAGACAGGGGTCAAGGAAGGACTACGAGCAGTACTTC.

This clonotype was detected many times. The J gene is TRBJ2-7, the V gene TRBV6-1; 15 nucleotides line up with TRBD2. Germline V gives CDR1 MNHNS, CDR2 SASEGT. Germline trimming cut 6 bases from V and 2 bases from J; bases unmatched to any gene: 5. CDR3 size: 16 residues. The DNA for the CDR3 is TGTGCCAGCAGCCCGGGACTAGCGGGAGGACCCTACGAGCAGTACTTC. Translating it yields CASSPGLAGGPYEQYF.

This clonotype was picked up many times. CDR3 residues: CASSQDRTVQETQYF. The CDR3, as DNA: TGCGCCAGCAGCCAAGATCGGACAGTCCAAGAGACCCAGTACTTC. This sequence joins TRBV4-1 and TRBJ2-5; TRBD1 is a possible D gene (6 bases). Germline values: CDR1 MGHRA, CDR2 YSYEKL. The CDR3 consists of 15 residues. V lost 0 bases, J lost 1 base, and 9 bases lay in between.

The chain recombines TRBV6-2 or TRBV6-3 with TRBJ2-5, with 12 nucleotides matching TRBD2. This CDR3 is built from 15 residues. V shed 5 bases and J 4 bases; nucleotides not matched to a gene: 5. CDR1 and CDR2 (germline): MNHEY, SVGEGT. This CDR3 reads CASSELAGGGETQYF. Here the CDR3 DNA reads TGTGCCAGCAGTGAACTAGCGGGGGGAGGAGAGACCCAGTACTTC.

In this sample, this clonotype turned up many times. This rearrangement joins TRBV5-1 to TRBJ2-7, with TRBD1 matching over 9 bases. Per the germline V gene, CDR1 is SGHRS and CDR2 is YFSETQ. Unmatched junction bases numbered 13, after V lost 3 bases and J lost 6 bases. There are 16 residues in the CDR3. Written as DNA, the CDR3 is TGCGCCAGCAGCTCACGGCCGGGACAGGGAACATCCGAGCAGTACTTC. Its protein product is CASSSRPGQGTSEQYF.

In its sample, this clonotype was seen many times. The rearrangement uses TRBV19 and TRBJ1-2; 9 nucleotides align to TRBD1. The V segment lost 3 bases and the J segment 3 bases; nucleotides outside the gene matches: 5. The CDR3 has 15 residues. Per the germline V gene, CDR1 is LNHDA and CDR2 is SQIVND (reference sequence). The CDR3 sequence: CASSMGGQGYYGYTF. The CDR3 DNA reads TGTGCCAGTAGTATGGGGGGACAGGGATACTATGGCTACACCTTC.

This clonotype was seen ten or more times. One end of the junction varies from germline; a read error may be responsible. This chain joins TRBV12-3 or TRBV12-4 and TRBJ2-3, with D perhaps matching TRBD2 (7 bases). The CDR3 has 11 residues. The CDR3 nucleotides are TGTGCCAGCAGTTTAGGGGTCGCGGGGGCTTTT. This sequence encodes CASSLGVAGAF.

There are many counts of this clonotype. V and J are TRBV19 and TRBJ2-5; the D is unclear. The CDR3 sequence is 12 residues long. Germline V gene lookup returns CDR1 LNHDA and CDR2 SQIVND (reference sequence). Trimming removed 3 bases at V and 3 bases at J, with 5 bases between. This CDR3 is CASSMVEETQYF. The CDR3 nucleotides read TGTGCCAGTAGTATGGTGGAAGAGACCCAGTACTTC. Full variable domain (missing parts from reference TRBV19 and TRBJ2-5): DGGITQSPKYLFRKEGQNVTLSCEQNLNHDAMYWYRQDPGQGLRLIYYSQIVNDFQKGDIAEGYSVSREKKESFPLTVTSAQKNPTAFYLCASSMVEETQYFGPGTRLLVL.

This chain uses TRBV27 with TRBJ2-1, with TRBD1 matching over 7 bases. The V and J ends lost 6 bases and 5 bases, in that order; junction bases with no gene match: 4. CDR3 size: 13 residues. The V gene's germline CDR1 is MNHEY and CDR2 SMNVEV (reference sequence). For the CDR3, the DNA is TGTGCCAGCAGCCGACAGGGTAACAATGAGCAGTTCTTC. It codes for CASSRQGNNEQFF.

This clonotype came up many times. V gene TRBV20-1 combines with J gene TRBJ2-5; 8 nucleotides align to TRBD2. This CDR3 region has 15 residues. Germline trimming cut 6 bases from V and 1 base from J; bases unmatched to any gene: 10. Germline CDR1 and CDR2: DFQATT and SNEGSKA (reference sequence). The CDR3 DNA reads TGCAGTGCAGGCGGCCCAGCGGGGGCCCAAGAGACCCAGTACTTC. Encoded protein: CSAGGPAGAQETQYF.

As to this clonotype: A much larger clone lies a single base off, so this may be a read error. Since no conserved phenylalanine or tryptophan closes the CDR3, a read error is the likely cause. This chain connects TRBV5-4 to TRBJ1-2; unclear D gene. CDR1 is SGHNT and CDR2 is YYREEE in the germline V gene (reference sequence). Between the trimmed V and J ends, which lost 1 base and 4 bases, there was a span of 8 bases. The CDR3 contains 13 residues. CDR3 coding DNA: TGTGCCAGCAGCTTGCCCGGGCTCTATGGCTACACCTCC. Protein product: CASSLPGLYGYTS.

This clonotype has more than one count but fewer than ten. The V gene is TRBV18, the J gene TRBJ1-3, with no clear D. The CDR3 sequence is 13 residues long. From germline, CDR1 is KGHSH and CDR2 LQKENI. Trimming cost V 2 bases and J 3 bases, with 5 bases left between them. The DNA of the CDR3 is TGTGCCAGCTCACCAGGGGTTGGAAACACCATATATTTT. This sequence encodes CASSPGVGNTIYF.

The table lists this clonotype with many counts. V gene TRBV12-3 or TRBV12-4 combines with J gene TRBJ1-5; D uncertain. V lost 2 bases, J lost 0 bases, and 5 bases lay in between. CDR3 length: 14 residues. In DNA form, the CDR3 reads TGTGCCAGCAGTTTACCGTATAGCAATCAGCCCCAGCATTTT. It is translated as CASSLPYSNQPQHF.

The chain couples TRBV18 to TRBJ2-2, with 10 bases fitting TRBD1. CDR1 and CDR2 from the germline V gene are KGHSH and LQKENI. This CDR3 is built from 16 residues. Trimming at V came to 1 base and at J to 4 bases, leaving 3 bases not matched to a gene. The DNA for the CDR3 is TGTGCCAGCTCACCACTGGGACAGGGGACCACCGGGGAGCTGTTTTTT. Its protein product is CASSPLGQGTTGELFF.